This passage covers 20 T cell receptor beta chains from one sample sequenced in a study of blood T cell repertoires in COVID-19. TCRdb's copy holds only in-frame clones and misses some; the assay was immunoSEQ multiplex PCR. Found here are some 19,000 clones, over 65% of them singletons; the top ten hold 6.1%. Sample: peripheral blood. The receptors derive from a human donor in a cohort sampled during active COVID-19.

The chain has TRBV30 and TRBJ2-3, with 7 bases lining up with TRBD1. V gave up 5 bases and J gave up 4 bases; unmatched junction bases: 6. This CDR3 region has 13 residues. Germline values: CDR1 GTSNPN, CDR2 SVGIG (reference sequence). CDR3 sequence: CAWVRTGADTQYF. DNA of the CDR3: TGTGCCTGGGTTCGAACAGGGGCAGATACGCAGTATTTT.

The CDR3 sequence is CAWSAMTGGQETQYF. CDR3 sequence (DNA): TGTGCCTGGAGTGCGATGACGGGAGGGCAAGAGACCCAGTACTTC. This chain uses TRBV30 with TRBJ2-5; 8 bases agree with TRBD2. The CDR3 runs 15 residues. Germline-derived CDR1 and CDR2 are GTSNPN and SVGIG (reference sequence). V trimming: 1 base; J trimming: 2 bases; junction bases outside the gene matches: 6.

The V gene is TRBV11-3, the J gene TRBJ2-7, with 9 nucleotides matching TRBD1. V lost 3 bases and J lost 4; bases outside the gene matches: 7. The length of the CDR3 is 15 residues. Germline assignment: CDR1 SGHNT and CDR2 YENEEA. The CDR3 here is CASSFGQGFGYEQYF. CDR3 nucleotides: TGTGCCAGCAGCTTCGGACAGGGGTTCGGTTACGAGCAGTACTTC.

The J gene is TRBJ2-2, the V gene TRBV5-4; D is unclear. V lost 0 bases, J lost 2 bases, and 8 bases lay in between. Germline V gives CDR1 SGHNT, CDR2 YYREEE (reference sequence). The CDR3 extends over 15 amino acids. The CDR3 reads CASSLELSNTGELFF. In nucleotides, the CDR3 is TGTGCCAGCAGCTTGGAACTATCCAACACCGGGGAGCTGTTTTTT.

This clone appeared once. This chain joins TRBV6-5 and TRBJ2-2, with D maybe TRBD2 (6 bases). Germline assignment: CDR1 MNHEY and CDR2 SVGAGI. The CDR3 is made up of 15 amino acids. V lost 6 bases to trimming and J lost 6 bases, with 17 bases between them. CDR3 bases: TGTGCCAGCAGCCACGGACACGGAGGGGCCGGGGAGCTGTTTTTT. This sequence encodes CASSHGHGGAGELFF.

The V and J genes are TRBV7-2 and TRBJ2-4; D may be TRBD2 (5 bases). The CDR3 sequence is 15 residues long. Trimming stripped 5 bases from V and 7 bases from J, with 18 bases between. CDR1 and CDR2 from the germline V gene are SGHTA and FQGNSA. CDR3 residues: CASSPRGKEGNIQYF. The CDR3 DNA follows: TGTGCCAGCAGCCCTCGGGGAAAAGAAGGCAACATTCAGTACTTC.

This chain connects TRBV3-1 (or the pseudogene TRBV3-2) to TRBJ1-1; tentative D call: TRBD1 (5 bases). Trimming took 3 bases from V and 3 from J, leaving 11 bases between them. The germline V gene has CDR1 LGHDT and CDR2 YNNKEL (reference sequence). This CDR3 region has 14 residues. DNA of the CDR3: TGTGCCAGCAGCCATCGTGGGGGGTACACTGAAGCTTTCTTT. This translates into CASSHRGGYTEAFF.

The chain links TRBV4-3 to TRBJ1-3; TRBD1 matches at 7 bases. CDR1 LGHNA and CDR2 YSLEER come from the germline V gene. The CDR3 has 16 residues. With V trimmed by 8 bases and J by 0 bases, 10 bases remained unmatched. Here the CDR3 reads CASGQDSSSSGNTIYF. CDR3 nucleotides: TGCGCCAGCGGACAGGACAGCTCGAGCTCTGGAAACACCATATATTTT.

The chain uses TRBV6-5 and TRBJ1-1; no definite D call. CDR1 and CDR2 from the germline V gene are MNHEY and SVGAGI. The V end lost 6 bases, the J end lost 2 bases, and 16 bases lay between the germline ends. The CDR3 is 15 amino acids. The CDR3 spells CASSDRRWANTEAFF. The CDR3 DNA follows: TGTGCCAGCAGCGACCGAAGATGGGCTAACACTGAAGCTTTCTTT.

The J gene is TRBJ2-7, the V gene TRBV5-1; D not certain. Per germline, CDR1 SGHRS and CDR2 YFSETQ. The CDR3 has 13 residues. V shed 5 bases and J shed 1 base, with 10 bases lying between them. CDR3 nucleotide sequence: TGCGCCAGCAGTACAGACGGTTCCTACGAGCAGTACTTC. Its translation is CASSTDGSYEQYF.

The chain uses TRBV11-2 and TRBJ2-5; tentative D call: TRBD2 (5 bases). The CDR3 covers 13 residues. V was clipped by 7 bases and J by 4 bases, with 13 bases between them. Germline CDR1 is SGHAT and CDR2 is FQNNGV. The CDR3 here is CASKRAGVETQYF. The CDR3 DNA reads TGTGCCAGCAAACGGGCCGGGGTAGAGACCCAGTACTTC.

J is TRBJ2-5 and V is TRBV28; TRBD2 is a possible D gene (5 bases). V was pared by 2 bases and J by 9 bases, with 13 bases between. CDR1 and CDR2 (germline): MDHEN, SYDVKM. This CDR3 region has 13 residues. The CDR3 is CASSLQTPGAQYF. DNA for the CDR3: TGTGCCAGCAGTTTACAGACCCCCGGGGCCCAGTACTTC. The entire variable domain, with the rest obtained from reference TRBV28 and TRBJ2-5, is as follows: DVKVTQSSRYLVKRTGEKVFLECVQDMDHENMFWYRQDPGLGLRLIYFSYDVKMKEKGDIPEGYSVSREKKERFSLILESASTNQTSMYLCASSLQTPGAQYFGPGTRLLVL.

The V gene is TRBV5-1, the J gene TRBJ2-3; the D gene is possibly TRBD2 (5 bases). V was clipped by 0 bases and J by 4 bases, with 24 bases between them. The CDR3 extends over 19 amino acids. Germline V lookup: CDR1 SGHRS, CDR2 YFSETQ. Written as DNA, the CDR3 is TGCGCCAGCAGCTTGGCCATAATAGCGAGCCAGCCCTCCCCAGATACGCAGTATTTT. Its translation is CASSLAIIASQPSPDTQYF.

CDR3 loop: CAYWDSGRAHNEQFF. The CDR3 bases are TGTGCGTACTGGGATAGCGGGAGGGCCCACAATGAGCAGTTCTTC. This chain uses TRBV5-6 with TRBJ2-1; 11 nucleotides line up with TRBD2. The CDR3 is made up of 15 amino acids. Germline loops: CDR1 SGHDT, CDR2 YYEEEE.

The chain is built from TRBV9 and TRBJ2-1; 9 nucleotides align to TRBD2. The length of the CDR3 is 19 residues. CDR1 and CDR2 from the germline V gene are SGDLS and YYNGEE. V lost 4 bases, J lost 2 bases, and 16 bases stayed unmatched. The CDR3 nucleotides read TGTGCCAGCAGCCCCCCCGGATGGCCGGGACTAGCTCCCTACAATGAGCAGTTCTTC. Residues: CASSPPGWPGLAPYNEQFF.

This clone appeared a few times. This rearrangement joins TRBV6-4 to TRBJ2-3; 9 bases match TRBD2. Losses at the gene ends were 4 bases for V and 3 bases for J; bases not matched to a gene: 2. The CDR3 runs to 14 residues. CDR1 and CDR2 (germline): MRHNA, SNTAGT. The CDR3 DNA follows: TGTGCCAGCAGTGCTAGCGGGACTACAGATACGCAGTATTTT. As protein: CASSASGTTDTQYF.

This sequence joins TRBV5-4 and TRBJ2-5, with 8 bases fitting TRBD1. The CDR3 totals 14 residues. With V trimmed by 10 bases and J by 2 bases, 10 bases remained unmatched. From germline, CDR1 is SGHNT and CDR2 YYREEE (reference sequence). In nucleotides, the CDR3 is TGTGCCGGGACAGGAGGGAGCGGGCAAGAGACCCAGTACTTC. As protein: CAGTGGSGQETQYF.

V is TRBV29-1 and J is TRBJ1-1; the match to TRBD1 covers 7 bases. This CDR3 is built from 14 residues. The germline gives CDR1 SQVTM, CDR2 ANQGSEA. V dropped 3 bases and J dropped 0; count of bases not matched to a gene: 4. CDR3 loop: CSVDTQGLNTEAFF. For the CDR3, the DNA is TGCAGCGTTGACACACAGGGGCTGAACACTGAAGCTTTCTTT.

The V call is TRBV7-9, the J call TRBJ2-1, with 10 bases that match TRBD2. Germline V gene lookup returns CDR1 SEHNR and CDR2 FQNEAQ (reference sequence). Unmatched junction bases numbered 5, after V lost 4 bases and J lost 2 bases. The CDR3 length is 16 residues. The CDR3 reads CASSSGLAVTYNEQFF. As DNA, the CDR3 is TGTGCCAGCAGCTCCGGACTAGCGGTTACCTACAATGAGCAGTTCTTC. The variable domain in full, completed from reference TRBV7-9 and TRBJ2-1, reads DTGVSQNPRHKITKRGQNVTFRCDPISEHNRLYWYRQTLGQGPEFLTYFQNEAQLEKSRLLSDRFSAERPKGSFSTLEIQRTEQGDSAMYLCASSSGLAVTYNEQFFGPGTRLTVL.

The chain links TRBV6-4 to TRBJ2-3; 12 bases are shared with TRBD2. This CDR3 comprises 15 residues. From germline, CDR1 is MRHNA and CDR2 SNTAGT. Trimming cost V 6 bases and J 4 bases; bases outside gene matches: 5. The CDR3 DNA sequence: TGTGCCAGCAGCCACCTAGCGGGAGGGCCAGATACGCAGTATTTT. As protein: CASSHLAGGPDTQYF.